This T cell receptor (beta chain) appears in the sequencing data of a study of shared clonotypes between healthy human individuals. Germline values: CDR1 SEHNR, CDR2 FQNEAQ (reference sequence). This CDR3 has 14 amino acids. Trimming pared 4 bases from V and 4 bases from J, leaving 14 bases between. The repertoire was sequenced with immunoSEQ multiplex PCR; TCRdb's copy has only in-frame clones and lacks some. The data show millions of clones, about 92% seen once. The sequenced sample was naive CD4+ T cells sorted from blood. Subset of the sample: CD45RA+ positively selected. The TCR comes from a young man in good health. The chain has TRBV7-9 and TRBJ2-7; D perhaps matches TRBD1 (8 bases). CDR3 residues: CASSSTGGVYEQYF. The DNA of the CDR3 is TGTGCCAGCAGCTCTACAGGGGGGGTTTACGAGCAGTACTTC.